This T cell receptor beta chain came from a study of early T cells in non-severe SARS-CoV-2 infection. TCRdb reanalysed the 5' RACE reads using MiXCR and keeps one entry per CDR3 protein. The sample carries 30,000 to 35,000 distinct CDR3 sequences, approximately 6.9% recorded once. The CDR3 sequence is 13 residues long. Deletions cut 0 bases from V and 0 bases from J, with 6 bases between. Germline CDR1 GTSNPN, CDR2 SVGIG (reference sequence). The sequence came from an adult who was a healthcare worker with PCR-confirmed SARS-CoV-2 infection or an uninfected control (not recorded which). The J gene is TRBJ2-7, the V gene TRBV30; maybe TRBD1 (5 bases). Sequencing was performed on whole blood. This CDR3 reads CAWSVGASYEQYF. CDR3 sequence (DNA): TGTGCCTGGAGTGTAGGGGCCTCCTACGAGCAGTACTTC.